One sample yielded the 5 T cell receptor beta chains listed below, sequenced in a study of early T cells in non-severe SARS-CoV-2 infection. TCRdb reanalysed the 5' RACE reads using MiXCR and keeps one entry per CDR3 protein. The sample has 70,000 to 95,000 distinct CDR3 sequences, roughly 14% seen once. The material sequenced was whole blood. These receptor sequences come from an adult who was a healthcare worker with PCR-confirmed SARS-CoV-2 infection or an uninfected control (not recorded which).

This chain uses TRBV3-1 with TRBJ2-4; TRBD1 matches at 9 bases. The V and J ends lost 0 bases and 5 bases, in that order; junction bases with no gene match: 5. This CDR3 region has 16 residues. CDR1 and CDR2 (germline): LGHDT, YNNKEL (reference sequence). The CDR3 sequence is CASSQDLWTGENIQYF. The DNA of the CDR3 is TGTGCCAGCAGCCAAGATCTGTGGACAGGGGAAAACATTCAGTACTTC.

The V and J genes are TRBV2 and TRBJ2-1, with a weak D call TRBD1 (5 bases). This CDR3 region has 13 residues. Germline CDR1 is SNHLY and CDR2 is FYNNEI. V gave up 6 bases and J gave up 6 bases, with 12 bases separating them. Here the CDR3 DNA reads TGTGCCAGCAGGGAGACAGAGACCAATGAGCAGTTCTTC. Protein product: CASRETETNEQFF. Drawing the rest from reference TRBV2 and TRBJ2-1, the complete variable domain is EPEVTQTPSHQVTQMGQEVILRCVPISNHLYFYWYRQILGQKVEFLVSFYNNEISEKSEIFDDQFSVERPDGSNFTLKIRSTKLEDSAMYFCASRETETNEQFFGPGTRLTVL.

The chain links TRBV5-1 to TRBJ2-5; D is unresolved. The CDR3 is 12 residues long. Trimming shortened V by 0 bases and J by 2 bases, and 2 bases separated the two germline ends. Germline CDR1 and CDR2: SGHRS and YFSETQ. As DNA, the CDR3 is TGCGCCAGCAGCTTGGAGCAAGAGACCCAGTACTTC. It translates to CASSLEQETQYF.

The chain links TRBV10-3 to TRBJ2-4; D may correspond to TRBD1 or TRBD2 (5 bases each). CDR1 and CDR2 (germline): ENHRY, SYGVKD. With 3 bases removed from V and 5 bases from J, the gap between germline ends came to 14 bases. The CDR3 is 15 residues long. CDR3 DNA: TGTGCCATCAGTGATCAGGGAACGGGGCAAAACATTCAGTACTTC. Translating gives CAISDQGTGQNIQYF.

The rearrangement uses TRBV12-3 or TRBV12-4 and TRBJ2-5; D gene unclear. V was shortened by 3 bases and J by 1 base, with 18 bases between the two germline ends. The CDR3 spans 17 residues. In DNA, the CDR3 is TGTGCCAGCAGTTTTCGTCCAGGCAGAACCATCCAAGAGACCCAGTACTTC. Translation: CASSFRPGRTIQETQYF.